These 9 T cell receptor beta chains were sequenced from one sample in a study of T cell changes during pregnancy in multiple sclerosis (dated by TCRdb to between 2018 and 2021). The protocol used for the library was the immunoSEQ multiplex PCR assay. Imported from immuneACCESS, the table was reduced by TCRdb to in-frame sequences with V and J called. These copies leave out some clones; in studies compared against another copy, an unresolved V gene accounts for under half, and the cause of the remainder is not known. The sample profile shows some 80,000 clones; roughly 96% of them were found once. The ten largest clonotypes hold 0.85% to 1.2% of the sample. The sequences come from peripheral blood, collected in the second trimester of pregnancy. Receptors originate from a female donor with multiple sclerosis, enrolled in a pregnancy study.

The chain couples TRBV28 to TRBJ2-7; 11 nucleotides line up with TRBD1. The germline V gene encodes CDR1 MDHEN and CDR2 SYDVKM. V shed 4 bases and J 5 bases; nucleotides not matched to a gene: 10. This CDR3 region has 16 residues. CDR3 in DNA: TGTGCCAGCAGTTCCGCTCCGGGACAGGGGGGTAACGAGCAGTACTTC. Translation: CASSSAPGQGGNEQYF.

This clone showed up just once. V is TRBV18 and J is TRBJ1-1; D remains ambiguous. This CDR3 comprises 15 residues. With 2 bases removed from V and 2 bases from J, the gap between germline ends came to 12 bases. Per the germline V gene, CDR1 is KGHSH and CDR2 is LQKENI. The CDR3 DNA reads TGTGCCAGCTCACCATTGGGAGGCGATAACACTGAAGCTTTCTTT. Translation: CASSPLGGDNTEAFF. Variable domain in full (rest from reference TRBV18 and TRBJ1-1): NAGVMQNPRHLVRRRGQEARLRCSPMKGHSHVYWYRQLPEEGLKFMVYLQKENIIDESGMPKERFSAEFPKEGPSILRIQQVVRGDSAAYFCASSPLGGDNTEAFFGQGTRLTVV.

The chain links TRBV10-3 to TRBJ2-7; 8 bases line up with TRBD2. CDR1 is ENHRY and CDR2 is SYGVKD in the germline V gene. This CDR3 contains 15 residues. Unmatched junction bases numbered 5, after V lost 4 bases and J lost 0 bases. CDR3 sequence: CAISVQRESSYEQYF. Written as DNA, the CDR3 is TGTGCCATCAGTGTCCAGCGGGAGTCCTCCTACGAGCAGTACTTC.

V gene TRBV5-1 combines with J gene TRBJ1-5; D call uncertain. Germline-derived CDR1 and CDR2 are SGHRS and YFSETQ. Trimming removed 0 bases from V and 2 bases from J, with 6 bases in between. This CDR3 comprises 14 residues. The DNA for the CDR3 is TGCGCCAGCAGCTTGGTACCGGGCAATCAGCCCCAGCATTTT. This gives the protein CASSLVPGNQPQHF.

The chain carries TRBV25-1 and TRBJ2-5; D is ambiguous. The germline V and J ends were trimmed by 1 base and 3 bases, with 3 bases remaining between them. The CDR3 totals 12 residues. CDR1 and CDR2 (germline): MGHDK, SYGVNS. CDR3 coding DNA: TGTGCCAGCAGTGAATCGGAAGAGACCCAGTACTTC. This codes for CASSESEETQYF.

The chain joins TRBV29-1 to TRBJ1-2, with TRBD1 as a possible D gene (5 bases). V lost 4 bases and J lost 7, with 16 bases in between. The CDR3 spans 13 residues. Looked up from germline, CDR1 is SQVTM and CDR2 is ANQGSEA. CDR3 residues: CSVGRRQSAGYTF. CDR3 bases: TGCAGCGTTGGTAGGAGACAGTCGGCTGGCTACACCTTC. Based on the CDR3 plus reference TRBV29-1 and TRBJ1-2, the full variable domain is SAVISQKPSRDICQRGTSLTIQCQVDSQVTMMFWYRQQPGQSLTLIATANQGSEATYESGFVIDKFPISRPNLTFSTLTVSNMSPEDSSIYLCSVGRRQSAGYTFGSGTRLTVV.

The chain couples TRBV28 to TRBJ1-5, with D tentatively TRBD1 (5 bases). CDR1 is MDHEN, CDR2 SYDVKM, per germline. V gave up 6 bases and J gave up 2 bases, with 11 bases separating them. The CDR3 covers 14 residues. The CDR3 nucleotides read TGTGCCAGCAGGCCGGGAGGGGGCAATCAGCCCCAGCATTTT. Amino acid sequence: CASRPGGGNQPQHF.

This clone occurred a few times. The CDR3: CASSHGTGGYEQYF. As DNA, the CDR3 is TGTGCCAGCAGCCATGGGACAGGGGGTTACGAGCAGTACTTC. V usage is TRBV14 and J usage is TRBJ2-7; TRBD1 aligns across 11 bases. The ends lost 3 bases at V and 4 bases at J; junction bases unmatched: 2. CDR1 is SGHDN and CDR2 is FVKESK in the germline V gene. The CDR3 loop spans 14 amino acids.

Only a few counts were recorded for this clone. CDR3 in DNA: TGCGCCAGCAGCCAAGGGGACAGATACACCGGGGAGCTGTTTTTT. Amino acids: CASSQGDRYTGELFF. V and J are TRBV4-1 and TRBJ2-2; 7 bases fit TRBD1. The CDR3 is 15 residues long. Per the germline V gene, CDR1 is MGHRA and CDR2 is YSYEKL. Losses at the gene ends were 1 base for V and 3 bases for J; bases not matched to a gene: 2.